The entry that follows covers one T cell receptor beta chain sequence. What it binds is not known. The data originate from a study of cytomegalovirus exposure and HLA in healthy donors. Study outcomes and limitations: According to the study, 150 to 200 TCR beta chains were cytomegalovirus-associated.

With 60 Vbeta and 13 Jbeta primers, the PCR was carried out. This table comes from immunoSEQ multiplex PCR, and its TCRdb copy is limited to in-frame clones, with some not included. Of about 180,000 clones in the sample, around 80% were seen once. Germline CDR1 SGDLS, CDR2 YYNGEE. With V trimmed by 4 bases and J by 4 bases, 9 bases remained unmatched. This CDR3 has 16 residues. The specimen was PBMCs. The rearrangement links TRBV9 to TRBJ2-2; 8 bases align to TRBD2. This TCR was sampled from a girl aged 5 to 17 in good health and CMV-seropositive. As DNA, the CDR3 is TGTGCCAGCAGCTCACCGGGGGGGCTGGGCACCGGGGAGCTGTTTTTT. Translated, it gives CASSSPGGLGTGELFF.